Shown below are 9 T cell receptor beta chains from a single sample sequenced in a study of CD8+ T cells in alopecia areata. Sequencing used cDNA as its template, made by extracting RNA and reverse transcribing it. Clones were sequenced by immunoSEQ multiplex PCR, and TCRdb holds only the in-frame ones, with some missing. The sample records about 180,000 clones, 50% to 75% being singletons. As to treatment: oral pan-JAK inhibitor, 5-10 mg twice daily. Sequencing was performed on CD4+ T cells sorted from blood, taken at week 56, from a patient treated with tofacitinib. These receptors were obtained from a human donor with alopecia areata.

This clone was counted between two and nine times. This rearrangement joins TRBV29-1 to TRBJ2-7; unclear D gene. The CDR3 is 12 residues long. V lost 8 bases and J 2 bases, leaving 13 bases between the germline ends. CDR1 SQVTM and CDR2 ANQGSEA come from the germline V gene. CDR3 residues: CSPPRITYEQYF. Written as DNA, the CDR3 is TGCAGCCCACCCAGGATCACCTACGAGCAGTACTTC.

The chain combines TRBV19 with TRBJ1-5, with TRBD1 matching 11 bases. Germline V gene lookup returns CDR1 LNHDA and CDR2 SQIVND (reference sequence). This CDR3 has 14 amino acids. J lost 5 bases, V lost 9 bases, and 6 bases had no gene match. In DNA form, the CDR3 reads TGTGCCAGCAACCGGGACAGGGGGTATCAGCCCCAGCATTTT. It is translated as CASNRDRGYQPQHF. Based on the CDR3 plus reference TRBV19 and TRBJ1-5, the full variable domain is DGGITQSPKYLFRKEGQNVTLSCEQNLNHDAMYWYRQDPGQGLRLIYYSQIVNDFQKGDIAEGYSVSREKKESFPLTVTSAQKNPTAFYLCASNRDRGYQPQHFGDGTRLSIL.

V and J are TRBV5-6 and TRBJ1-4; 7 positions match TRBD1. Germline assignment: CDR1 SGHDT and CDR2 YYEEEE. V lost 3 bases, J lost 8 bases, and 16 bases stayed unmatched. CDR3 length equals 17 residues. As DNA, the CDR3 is TGTGCCAGCAGCTCCTTTGGCGCGACAGGGTTCCGAGAAAAACTGTTTTTT. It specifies CASSSFGATGFREKLFF.

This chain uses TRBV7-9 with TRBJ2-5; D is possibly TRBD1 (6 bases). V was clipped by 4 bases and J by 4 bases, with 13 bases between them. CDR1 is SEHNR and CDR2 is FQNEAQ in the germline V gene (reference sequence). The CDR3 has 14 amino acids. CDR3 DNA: TGTGCCAGCAGCTCCGGGACACAACGAGAGACCCAGTACTTC. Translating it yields CASSSGTQRETQYF.

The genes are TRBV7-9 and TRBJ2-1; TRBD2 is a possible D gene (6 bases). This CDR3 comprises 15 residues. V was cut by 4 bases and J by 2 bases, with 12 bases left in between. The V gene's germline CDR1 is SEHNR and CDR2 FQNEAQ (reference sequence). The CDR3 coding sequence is TGTGCCAGCAGCTCCCTGGGGGGAGCCTACAATGAGCAGTTCTTC. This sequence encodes CASSSLGGAYNEQFF.

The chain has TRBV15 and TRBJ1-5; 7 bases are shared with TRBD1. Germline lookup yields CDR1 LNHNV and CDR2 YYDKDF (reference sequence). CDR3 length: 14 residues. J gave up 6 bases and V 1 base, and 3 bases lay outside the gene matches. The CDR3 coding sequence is TGTGCCACCAGCAGAGGGACAGGAGGTCAGCCCCAGCATTTT. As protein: CATSRGTGGQPQHF.

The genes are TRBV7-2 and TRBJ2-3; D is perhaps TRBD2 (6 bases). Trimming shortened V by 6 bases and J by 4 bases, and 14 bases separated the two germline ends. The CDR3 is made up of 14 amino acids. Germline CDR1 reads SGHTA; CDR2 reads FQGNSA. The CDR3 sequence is CASRMEGRADTQYF. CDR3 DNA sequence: TGTGCCAGCAGGATGGAGGGCCGGGCAGATACGCAGTATTTT.

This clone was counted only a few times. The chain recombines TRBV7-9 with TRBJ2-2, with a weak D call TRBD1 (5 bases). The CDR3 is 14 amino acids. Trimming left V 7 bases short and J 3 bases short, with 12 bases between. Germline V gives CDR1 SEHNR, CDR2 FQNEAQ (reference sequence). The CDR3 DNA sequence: TGTGCCAGCACCCCTACCAGGGACACCGGGGAGCTGTTTTTT. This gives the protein CASTPTRDTGELFF. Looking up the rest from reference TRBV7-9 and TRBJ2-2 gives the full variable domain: DTGVSQNPRHKITKRGQNVTFRCDPISEHNRLYWYRQTLGQGPEFLTYFQNEAQLEKSRLLSDRFSAERPKGSFSTLEIQRTEQGDSAMYLCASTPTRDTGELFFGEGSRLTVL.

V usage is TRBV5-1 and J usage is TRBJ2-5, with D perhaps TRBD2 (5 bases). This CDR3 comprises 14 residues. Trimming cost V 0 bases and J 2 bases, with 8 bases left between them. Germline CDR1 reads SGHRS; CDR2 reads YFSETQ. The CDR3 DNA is TGCGCCAGCAGCTTGGGGACTTCACAAGAGACCCAGTACTTC. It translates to CASSLGTSQETQYF.